The clone carrying this TCR beta chain was detected only once. Its antigen is not known. The data derive from a study of T cell responses to AZD1222 COVID-19 vaccine. Here immunoSEQ multiplex PCR was the method, and the copy in TCRdb shows in-frame clones only, minus some. The table shows about 130,000 clones, with around 90% occurring only once. Study results and limitations: No repertoire was sampled before or during the peak T cell response, only after it. Most donors were white British, females outnumbered males, and clonal diversity was possibly underestimated. A reported finding is that nearly half of spike-specific TCRs target unmutated variant regions.

Germline-derived CDR1 and CDR2 are SNHLY and FYNNEI. Trimming cost V 6 bases and J 6 bases; bases outside gene matches: 6. CDR3 length equals 15 residues. The sequenced sample was peripheral blood, obtained on day 0 of AZD1222 vaccination. The V call is TRBV2, the J call TRBJ2-2; 11 positions match TRBD1. The source is an adult in good health. The CDR3 reads CASRGTGGNPGELFF. The CDR3 DNA sequence: TGTGCCAGCAGGGGGACAGGGGGGAATCCCGGGGAGCTGTTTTTT.